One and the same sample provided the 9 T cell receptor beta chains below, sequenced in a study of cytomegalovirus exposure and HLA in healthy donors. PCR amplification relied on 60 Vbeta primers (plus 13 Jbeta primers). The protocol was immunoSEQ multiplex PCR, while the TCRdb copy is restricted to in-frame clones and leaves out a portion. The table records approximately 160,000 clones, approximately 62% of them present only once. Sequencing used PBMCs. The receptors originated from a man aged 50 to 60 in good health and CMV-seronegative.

Written as DNA, the CDR3 is TGTGCCAGCAGCTCGGACTTCCATGGCACTGAAGCTTTCTTT. It is translated as CASSSDFHGTEAFF. This rearrangement joins TRBV9 to TRBJ1-1; D is undetermined. Germline assignment: CDR1 SGDLS and CDR2 YYNGEE. This CDR3 has 14 amino acids. With 4 bases removed from V and 4 bases from J, the gap between germline ends came to 14 bases.

CDR3 amino acids: CASSPGDFQGTGTEAFF. CDR3 bases: TGTGCCAGCAGTCCTGGGGACTTTCAGGGTACGGGCACTGAAGCTTTCTTT. This chain joins TRBV28 and TRBJ1-1, with D perhaps TRBD1 (5 bases). This CDR3 region has 17 residues. Between the trimmed V and J ends, which lost 5 bases and 4 bases, there was a span of 23 bases. Germline CDR1 MDHEN, CDR2 SYDVKM.

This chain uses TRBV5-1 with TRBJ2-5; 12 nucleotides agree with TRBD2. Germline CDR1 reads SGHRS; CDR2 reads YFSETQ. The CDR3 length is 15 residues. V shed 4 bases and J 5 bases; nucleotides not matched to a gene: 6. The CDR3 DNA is TGCGCCAGCAGCCTCGGGACTAGCGGGTTGGAGACCCAGTACTTC. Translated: CASSLGTSGLETQYF.

CDR3 DNA sequence: TGCAGCGTTTTACAGGGAAGTTATGGCTACACCTTC. Translating gives CSVLQGSYGYTF. This chain links TRBV29-1 with TRBJ1-2; possible D gene TRBD1, 6 bases. This CDR3 contains 12 residues. The ends were cut back, 5 bases at V and 5 bases at J, with 12 bases in the middle. Germline values: CDR1 SQVTM, CDR2 ANQGSEA.

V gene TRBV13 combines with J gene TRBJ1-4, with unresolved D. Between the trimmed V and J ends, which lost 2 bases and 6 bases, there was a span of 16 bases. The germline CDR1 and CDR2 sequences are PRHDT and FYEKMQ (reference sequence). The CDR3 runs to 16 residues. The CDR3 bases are TGTGCCAGCAGCTTACAATCGGGGATCACTGATGAAAAACTGTTTTTT. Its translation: CASSLQSGITDEKLFF.

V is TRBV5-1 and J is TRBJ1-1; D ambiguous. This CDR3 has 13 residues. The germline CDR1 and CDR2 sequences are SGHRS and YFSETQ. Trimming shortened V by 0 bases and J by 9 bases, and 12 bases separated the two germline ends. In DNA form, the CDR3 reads TGCGCCAGCAGCTTGGCTGCCAGGTCGAAAGCTTTCTTT. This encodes CASSLAARSKAFF. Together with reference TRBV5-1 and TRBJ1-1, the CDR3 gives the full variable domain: KAGVTQTPRYLIKTRGQQVTLSCSPISGHRSVSWYQQTPGQGLQFLFEYFSETQRNKGNFPGRFSGRQFSNSRSEMNVSTLELGDSALYLCASSLAARSKAFFGQGTRLTVV.

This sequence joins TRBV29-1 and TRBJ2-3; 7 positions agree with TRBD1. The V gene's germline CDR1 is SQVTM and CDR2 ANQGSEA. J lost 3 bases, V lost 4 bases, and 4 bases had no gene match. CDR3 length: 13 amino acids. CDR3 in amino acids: CSVAAGGTDTQYF. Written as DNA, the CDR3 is TGCAGCGTTGCGGCAGGGGGAACAGATACGCAGTATTTT.

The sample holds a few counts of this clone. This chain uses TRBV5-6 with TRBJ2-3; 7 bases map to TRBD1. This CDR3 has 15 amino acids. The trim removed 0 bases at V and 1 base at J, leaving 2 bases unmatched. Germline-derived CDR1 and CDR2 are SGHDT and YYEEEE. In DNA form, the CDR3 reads TGTGCCAGCAGCTTGGGAACAGGGGGCACAGATACGCAGTATTTT. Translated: CASSLGTGGTDTQYF.

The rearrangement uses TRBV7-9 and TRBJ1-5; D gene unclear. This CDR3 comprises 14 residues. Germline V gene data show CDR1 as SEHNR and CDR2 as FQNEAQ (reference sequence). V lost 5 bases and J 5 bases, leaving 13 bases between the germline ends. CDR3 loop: CASSPDRRDQPQHF. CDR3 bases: TGTGCCAGCAGCCCCGACCGGAGGGATCAGCCCCAGCATTTT.